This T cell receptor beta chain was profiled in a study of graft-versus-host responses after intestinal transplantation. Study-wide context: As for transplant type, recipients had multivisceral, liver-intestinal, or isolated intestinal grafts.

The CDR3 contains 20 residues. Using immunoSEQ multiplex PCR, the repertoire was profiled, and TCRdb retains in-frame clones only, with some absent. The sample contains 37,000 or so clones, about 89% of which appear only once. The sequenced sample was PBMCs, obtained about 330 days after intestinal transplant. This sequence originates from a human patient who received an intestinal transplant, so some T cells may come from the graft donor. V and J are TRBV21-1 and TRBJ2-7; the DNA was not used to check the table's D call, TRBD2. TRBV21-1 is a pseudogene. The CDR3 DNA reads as TGTGCCAGCTTCGGGGAAACCGGGACTAGCGGTTCCTCAAGCTCCTACGAGCAGTACTTC. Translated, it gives CASFGETGTSGSSSSYEQYF.